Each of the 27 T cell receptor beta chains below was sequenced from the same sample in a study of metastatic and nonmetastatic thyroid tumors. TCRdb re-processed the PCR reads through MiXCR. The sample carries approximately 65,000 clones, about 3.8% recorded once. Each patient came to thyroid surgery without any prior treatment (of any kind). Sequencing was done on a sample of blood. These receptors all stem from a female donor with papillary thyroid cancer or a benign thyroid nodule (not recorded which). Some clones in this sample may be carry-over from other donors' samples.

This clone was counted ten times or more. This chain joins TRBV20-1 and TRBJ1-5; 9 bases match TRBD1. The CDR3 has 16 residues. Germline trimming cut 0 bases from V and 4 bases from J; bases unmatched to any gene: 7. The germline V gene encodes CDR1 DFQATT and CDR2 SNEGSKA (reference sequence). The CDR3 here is CSARDPNRGQNQPQHF. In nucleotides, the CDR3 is TGCAGTGCTAGAGATCCCAACAGGGGGCAAAATCAGCCCCAGCATTTT.

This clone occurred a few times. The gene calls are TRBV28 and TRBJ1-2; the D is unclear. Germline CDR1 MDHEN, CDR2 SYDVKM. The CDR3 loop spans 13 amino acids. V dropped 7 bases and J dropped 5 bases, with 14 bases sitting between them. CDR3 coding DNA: TGTGCCAGCAAGGAGTTATGGAATTATGGCTACACCTTC. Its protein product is CASKELWNYGYTF.

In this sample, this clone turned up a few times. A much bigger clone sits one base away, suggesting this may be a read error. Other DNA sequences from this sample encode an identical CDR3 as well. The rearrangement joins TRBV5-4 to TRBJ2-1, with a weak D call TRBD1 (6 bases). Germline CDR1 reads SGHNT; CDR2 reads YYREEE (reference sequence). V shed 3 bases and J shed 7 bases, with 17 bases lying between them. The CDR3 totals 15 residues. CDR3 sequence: CASSYVTGRVNEQFF. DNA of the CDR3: TGTGCCAGCAGCTATGTGACAGGCCGGGTGAATGAGCAGTTCTTC.

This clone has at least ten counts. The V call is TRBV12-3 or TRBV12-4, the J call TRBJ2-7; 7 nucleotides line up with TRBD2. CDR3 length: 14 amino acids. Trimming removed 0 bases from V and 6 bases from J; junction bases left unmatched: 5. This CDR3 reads CASSLAGGPLEQYF. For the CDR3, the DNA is TGTGCCAGCAGTTTAGCGGGAGGGCCCCTCGAGCAGTACTTC.

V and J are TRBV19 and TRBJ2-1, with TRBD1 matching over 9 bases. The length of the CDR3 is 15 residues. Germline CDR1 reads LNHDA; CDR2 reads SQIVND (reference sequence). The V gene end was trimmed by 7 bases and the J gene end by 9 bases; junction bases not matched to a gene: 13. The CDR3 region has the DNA TGTGCCAGTACGTATATTTCCACAGGGGGCGGTGAGCAGTTCTTC. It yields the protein CASTYISTGGGEQFF.

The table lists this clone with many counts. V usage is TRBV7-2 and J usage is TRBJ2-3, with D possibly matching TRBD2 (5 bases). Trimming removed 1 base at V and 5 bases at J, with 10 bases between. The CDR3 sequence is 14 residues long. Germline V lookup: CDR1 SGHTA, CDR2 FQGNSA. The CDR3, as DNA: TGTGCCAGCAGCTTAGTTACCGCGGGAGATACGCAGTATTTT. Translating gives CASSLVTAGDTQYF.

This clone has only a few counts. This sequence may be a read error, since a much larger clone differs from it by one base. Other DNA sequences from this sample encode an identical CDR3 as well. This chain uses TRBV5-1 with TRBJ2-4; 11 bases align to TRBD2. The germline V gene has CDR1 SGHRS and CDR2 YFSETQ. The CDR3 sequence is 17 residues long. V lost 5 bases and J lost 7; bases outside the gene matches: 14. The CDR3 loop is CASSLAGGLTRLNIQYF. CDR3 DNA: TGCGCCAGCAGTCTAGCGGGAGGCCTTACCCGATTGAACATTCAGTACTTC. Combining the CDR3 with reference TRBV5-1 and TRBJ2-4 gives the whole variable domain KAGVTQTPRYLIKTRGQQVTLSCSPISGHRSVSWYQQTPGQGLQFLFEYFSETQRNKGNFPGRFSGRQFSNSRSEMNVSTLELGDSALYLCASSLAGGLTRLNIQYFGAGTRLSVL.

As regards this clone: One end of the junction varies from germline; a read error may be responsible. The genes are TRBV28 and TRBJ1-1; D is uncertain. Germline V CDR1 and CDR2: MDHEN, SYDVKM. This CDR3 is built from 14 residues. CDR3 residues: CASSLFWGYTEALF. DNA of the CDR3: TGTGCCAGCAGTTTATTCTGGGGATACACTGAAGCTCTCTTT.

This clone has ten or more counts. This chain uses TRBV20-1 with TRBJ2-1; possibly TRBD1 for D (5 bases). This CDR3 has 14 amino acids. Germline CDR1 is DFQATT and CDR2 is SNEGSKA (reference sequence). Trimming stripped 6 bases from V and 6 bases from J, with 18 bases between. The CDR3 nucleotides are TGCAGTGCGAAAGGGGTGCTAGATTCCAATGAGCAGTTCTTC. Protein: CSAKGVLDSNEQFF.

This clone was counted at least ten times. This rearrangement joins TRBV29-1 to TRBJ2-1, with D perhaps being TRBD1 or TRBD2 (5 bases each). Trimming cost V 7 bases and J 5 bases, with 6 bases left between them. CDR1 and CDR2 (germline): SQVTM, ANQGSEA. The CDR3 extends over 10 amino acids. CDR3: CSGGNNEQFF. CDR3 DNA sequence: TGCAGCGGGGGGAACAATGAGCAGTTCTTC.

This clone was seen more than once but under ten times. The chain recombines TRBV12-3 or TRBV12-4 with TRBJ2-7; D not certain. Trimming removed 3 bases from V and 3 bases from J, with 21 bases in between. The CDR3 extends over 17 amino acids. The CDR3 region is CASSLVPRSSCYYEQYF. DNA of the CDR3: TGTGCCAGCAGTTTGGTCCCTCGTAGTAGCTGTTACTACGAGCAGTACTTC.

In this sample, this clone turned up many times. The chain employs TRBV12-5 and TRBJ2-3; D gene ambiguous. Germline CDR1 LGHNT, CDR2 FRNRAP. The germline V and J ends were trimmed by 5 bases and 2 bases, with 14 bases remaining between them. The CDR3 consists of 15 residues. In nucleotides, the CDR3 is TGTGCTAGTGGTCCGGGCGCAACGGCCACAGATACGCAGTATTTT. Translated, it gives CASGPGATATDTQYF.

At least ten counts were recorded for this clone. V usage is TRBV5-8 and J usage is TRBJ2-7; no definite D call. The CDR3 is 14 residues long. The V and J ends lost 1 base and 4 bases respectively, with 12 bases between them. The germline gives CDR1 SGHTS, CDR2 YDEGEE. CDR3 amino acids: CASSLSSLWYEQYF. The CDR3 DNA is TGTGCCAGCAGCTTGTCATCCTTGTGGTACGAGCAGTACTTC.

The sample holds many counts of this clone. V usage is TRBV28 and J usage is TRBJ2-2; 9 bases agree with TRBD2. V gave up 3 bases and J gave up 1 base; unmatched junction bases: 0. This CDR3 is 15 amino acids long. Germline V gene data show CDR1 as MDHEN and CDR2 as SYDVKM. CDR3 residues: CASSFSGRNTGELFF. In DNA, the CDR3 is TGTGCCAGCAGTTTTAGCGGGAGGAACACCGGGGAGCTGTTTTTT.

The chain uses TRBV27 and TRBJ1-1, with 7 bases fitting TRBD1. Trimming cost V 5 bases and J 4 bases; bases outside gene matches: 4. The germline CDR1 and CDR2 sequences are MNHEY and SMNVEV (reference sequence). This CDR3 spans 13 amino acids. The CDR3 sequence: CASSQWTGTEAFF. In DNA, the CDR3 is TGTGCCAGCAGTCAGTGGACAGGCACTGAAGCTTTCTTT.

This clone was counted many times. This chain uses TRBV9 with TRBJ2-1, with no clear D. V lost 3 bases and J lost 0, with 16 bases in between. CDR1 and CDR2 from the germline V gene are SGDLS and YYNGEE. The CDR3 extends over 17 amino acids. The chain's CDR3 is CASSARSQRASYNEQFF. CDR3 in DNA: TGTGCCAGCAGCGCACGCTCCCAACGGGCCTCCTACAATGAGCAGTTCTTC. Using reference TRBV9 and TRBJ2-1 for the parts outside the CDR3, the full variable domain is DSGVTQTPKHLITATGQRVTLRCSPRSGDLSVYWYQQSLDQGLQFLIQYYNGEERAKGNILERFSAQQFPDLHSELNLSSLELGDSALYFCASSARSQRASYNEQFFGPGTRLTVL.

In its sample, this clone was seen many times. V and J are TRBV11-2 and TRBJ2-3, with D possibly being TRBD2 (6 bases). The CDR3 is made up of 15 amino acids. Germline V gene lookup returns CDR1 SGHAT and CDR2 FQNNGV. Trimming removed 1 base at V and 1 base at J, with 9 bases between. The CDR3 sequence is CASSLVPGGTDTQYF. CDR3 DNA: TGTGCCAGCAGCTTAGTCCCGGGAGGCACAGATACGCAGTATTTT.

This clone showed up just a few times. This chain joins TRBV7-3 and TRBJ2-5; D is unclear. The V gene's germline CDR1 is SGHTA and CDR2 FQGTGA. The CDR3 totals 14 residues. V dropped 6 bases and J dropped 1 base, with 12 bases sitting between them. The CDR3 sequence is CASRLVRSQETQYF. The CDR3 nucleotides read TGTGCCAGCAGGTTAGTAAGGTCCCAAGAGACCCAGTACTTC.

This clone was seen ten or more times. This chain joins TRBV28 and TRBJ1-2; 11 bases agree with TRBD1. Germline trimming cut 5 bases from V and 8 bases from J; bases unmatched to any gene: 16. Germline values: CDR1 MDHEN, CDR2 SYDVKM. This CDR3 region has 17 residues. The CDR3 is CASSPPGQGGMVTGYTF. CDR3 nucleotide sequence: TGTGCCAGCAGTCCACCGGGACAGGGGGGAATGGTAACCGGCTACACCTTC.

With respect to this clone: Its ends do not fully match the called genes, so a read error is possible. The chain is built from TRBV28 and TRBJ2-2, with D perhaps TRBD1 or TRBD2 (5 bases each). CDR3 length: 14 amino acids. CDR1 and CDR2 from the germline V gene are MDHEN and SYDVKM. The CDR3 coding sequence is TGTGCCAGCATTTTATCCCAGGGTTTCGGGGAGCTCTTTTTT. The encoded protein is CASILSQGFGELFF.

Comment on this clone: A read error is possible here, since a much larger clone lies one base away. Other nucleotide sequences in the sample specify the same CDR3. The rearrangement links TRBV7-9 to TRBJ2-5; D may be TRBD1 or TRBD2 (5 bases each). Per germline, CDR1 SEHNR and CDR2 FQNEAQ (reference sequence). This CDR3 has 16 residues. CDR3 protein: CASSPRSVGVGETQYF. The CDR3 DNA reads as TGTGCAAGCAGCCCGAGGTCTGTGGGGGTTGGAGAGACCCAGTACTTC.

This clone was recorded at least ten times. The CDR3 DNA sequence: TGTGCCAGCAGCTTGGGGGCCGGGACTTTGGGCAATGAGCAGTTCTTC. Residues: CASSLGAGTLGNEQFF. The chain combines TRBV11-1 with TRBJ2-1; perhaps D is TRBD1 or TRBD2 (6 bases each). The CDR3 is 16 residues long. Trimming removed 3 bases from V and 6 bases from J, with 18 bases in between. The germline V gene has CDR1 SGHAT and CDR2 FQDESV (reference sequence).

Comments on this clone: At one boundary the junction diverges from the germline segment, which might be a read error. The CDR3 loop is CSARVAVDYYSEQFF. CDR3 nucleotides: TGCAGTGCTAGAGTAGCGGTAGACTACTACAGTGAGCAGTTCTTC. The chain joins TRBV20-1 to TRBJ2-1, with D maybe TRBD2 (6 bases). This CDR3 is 15 amino acids long. Germline V CDR1 and CDR2: DFQATT, SNEGSKA (reference sequence).

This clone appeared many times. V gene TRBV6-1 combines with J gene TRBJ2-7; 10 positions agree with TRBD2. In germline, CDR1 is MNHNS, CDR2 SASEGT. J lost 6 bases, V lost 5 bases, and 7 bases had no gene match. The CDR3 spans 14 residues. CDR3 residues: CASSWSGRASEQYF. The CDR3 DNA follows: TGTGCCAGCAGTTGGAGCGGGAGGGCCTCCGAGCAGTACTTC.

For the CDR3, the DNA is TGTGCCAGTAGCCCCCGCTGCCAGCCCCAGCATTTT. Its translation: CASSPRCQPQHF. V gene TRBV12-3 or TRBV12-4 combines with J gene TRBJ1-5, with D hard to call. The CDR3 is made up of 12 amino acids. V lost 9 bases and J 7 bases, leaving 13 bases between the germline ends.

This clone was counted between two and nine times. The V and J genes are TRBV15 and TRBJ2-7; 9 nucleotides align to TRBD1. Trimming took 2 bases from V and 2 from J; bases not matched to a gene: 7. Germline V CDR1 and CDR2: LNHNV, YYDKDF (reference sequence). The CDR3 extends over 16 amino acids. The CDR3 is CATSRTQGAATYEQYF. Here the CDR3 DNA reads TGTGCCACCAGCAGAACACAGGGGGCGGCCACCTACGAGCAGTACTTC.

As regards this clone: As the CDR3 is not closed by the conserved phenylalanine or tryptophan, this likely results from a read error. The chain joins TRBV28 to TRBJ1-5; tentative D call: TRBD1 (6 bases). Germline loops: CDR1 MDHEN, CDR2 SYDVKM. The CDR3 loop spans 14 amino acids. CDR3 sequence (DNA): TGTACCAGCAGGCGGGGGCCGACCGGAGAGCCCCAGCATCTT. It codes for CTSRRGPTGEPQHL.